These 30 T cell receptor beta chains were sequenced from one sample in a study of T cell repertoires in cytomegalovirus infection. TCRdb ran MiXCR on the reads and lists one entry per CDR3 protein. Of 85,000 to 120,000 distinct CDR3 sequences in the sample, approximately 16% were seen once. The sequenced material came from PBMCs. The receptors were sampled from a human donor in good health (CMV status not recorded). Some clones in this sample may be carry-over from other donors' samples.

In its sample, this clonotype was seen many times. The chain carries TRBV7-6 and TRBJ2-1; D possibly corresponds to TRBD2 (6 bases). Per germline, CDR1 SGHVS and CDR2 FNYEAQ. Trimming cost V 6 bases and J 0 bases, with 12 bases left between them. CDR3 length: 15 residues. This CDR3 reads CASRSGGSSYNEQFF. The CDR3, as DNA: TGTGCCAGCAGGTCCGGGGGTAGCTCCTACAATGAGCAGTTCTTC.

The sample holds a few counts of this clonotype. V is TRBV15 and J is TRBJ2-7; D gene ambiguous. The germline V gene has CDR1 LNHNV and CDR2 YYDKDF (reference sequence). Between the trimmed V and J ends, which lost 0 bases and 4 bases, there was a span of 10 bases. This CDR3 contains 14 residues. This CDR3 is CATSRDTEKYEQYF. The DNA for the CDR3 is TGTGCCACCAGCAGAGATACGGAAAAGTACGAGCAGTACTTC.

A few counts support this clonotype. The CDR3: CASSTTTSGTDTQYF. The CDR3 DNA reads as TGTGCCAGCAGTACGACGACTAGCGGCACAGATACGCAGTATTTT. The V gene is TRBV12-3 or TRBV12-4, the J gene TRBJ2-3; 8 bases match TRBD2. J was trimmed by 1 base and V by 5 bases; bases with no gene match: 5. The CDR3 is made up of 15 amino acids.

This clonotype was observed many times. This chain uses TRBV7-9 with TRBJ2-1; unclear D gene. The germline V gene encodes CDR1 SEHNR and CDR2 FQNEAQ (reference sequence). The length of the CDR3 is 14 residues. V was clipped by 0 bases and J by 8 bases, with 11 bases between them. The CDR3 sequence: CASSLALEGDEQFF. As DNA, the CDR3 is TGTGCCAGCAGCTTAGCGCTCGAAGGAGATGAGCAGTTCTTC.

The chain joins TRBV5-1 to TRBJ1-1; unclear D gene. Trimming cost V 3 bases and J 3 bases, with 12 bases left between them. CDR1 is SGHRS and CDR2 is YFSETQ in the germline V gene. The CDR3 loop spans 14 amino acids. This chain's CDR3 is CASSSIDAYTEAFF. The CDR3 DNA reads TGCGCCAGCAGCTCTATCGATGCTTACACTGAAGCTTTCTTT.

CDR3 sequence: CASSLQPFLGEQYF. The CDR3 DNA sequence: TGTGCCAGCAGTTTGCAACCATTCCTGGGCGAGCAGTACTTC. The V call is TRBV12-3 or TRBV12-4, the J call TRBJ2-7; unclear D gene. This CDR3 has 14 residues. V shed 3 bases and J shed 6 bases, with 15 bases lying between them.

The CDR3 is CAWSSAGPSGANVLTF. DNA for the CDR3: TGTGCCTGGAGCTCAGCGGGTCCCTCTGGGGCCAACGTCCTGACTTTC. V usage is TRBV30 and J usage is TRBJ2-6; D may be TRBD2 (6 bases). CDR3 length equals 16 residues. The V gene's germline CDR1 is GTSNPN and CDR2 SVGIG (reference sequence). V dropped 3 bases and J dropped 0 bases, with 12 bases sitting between them.

The chain joins TRBV5-1 to TRBJ2-3; 9 bases are shared with TRBD1. The CDR3 is 15 residues long. Trimming took 4 bases from V and 4 from J; bases not matched to a gene: 7. CDR1 and CDR2 from the germline V gene are SGHRS and YFSETQ. CDR3 in DNA: TGCGCCAGCAGCCGAGGGACAGGGAACTCAGATACGCAGTATTTT. Its protein is CASSRGTGNSDTQYF.

This clonotype has at least ten counts. The V gene is TRBV12-3 or TRBV12-4, the J gene TRBJ1-3; D unresolved. V was cut by 5 bases and J by 0 bases, with 17 bases left in between. The CDR3 covers 17 residues. The CDR3 nucleotides read TGTGCCAGCAGTGACCGAAACAGCCGAGGCTCTGGAAACACCATATATTTT. This translates into CASSDRNSRGSGNTIYF.

This chain connects TRBV5-1 to TRBJ2-7; D unclear. This CDR3 has 13 residues. Germline CDR1 reads SGHRS; CDR2 reads YFSETQ. Trimming shortened V by 4 bases and J by 4 bases, and 12 bases separated the two germline ends. CDR3 amino acids: CASSVGSLYEQYF. The DNA of the CDR3 is TGCGCCAGCAGCGTCGGGTCCTTATACGAGCAGTACTTC.

This clonotype was counted between two and nine times. The gene calls are TRBV11-1 and TRBJ1-4; 7 bases are shared with TRBD1. This CDR3 has 13 residues. Germline V CDR1 and CDR2: SGHAT, FQDESV (reference sequence). With 5 bases clipped from V and 10 bases from J, the junction kept 7 bases outside the gene matches. CDR3 sequence (DNA): TGTGCCAGCAGCCGCGGACAGGAGGGAAAACTGTTTTTT. Its protein product is CASSRGQEGKLFF.

This clonotype was found many times. The chain uses TRBV7-2 and TRBJ1-5; D gene unclear. Per germline, CDR1 SGHTA and CDR2 FQGNSA. This CDR3 contains 13 residues. With 5 bases removed from V and 7 bases from J, the gap between germline ends came to 12 bases. The DNA of the CDR3 is TGTGCCAGCAGCCCTACAATAGAACAGCCCCAGCATTTT. Encoded protein: CASSPTIEQPQHF.

V usage is TRBV7-9 and J usage is TRBJ2-4; no clear D. V was clipped by 1 base and J by 14 bases, with 12 bases between them. This CDR3 spans 12 amino acids. The germline CDR1 and CDR2 sequences are SEHNR and FQNEAQ (reference sequence). The CDR3: CASSLEAGPKYF. As DNA, the CDR3 is TGTGCCAGCAGCTTAGAGGCAGGTCCGAAGTACTTC.

The chain couples TRBV6-4 to TRBJ2-1; the D gene is possibly TRBD1 (6 bases). The CDR3 has 16 amino acids. Trimming took off 5 bases at V and 0 bases at J, with 14 bases between the two ends. Per the germline V gene, CDR1 is MRHNA and CDR2 is SNTAGT. The CDR3 coding sequence is TGTGCCAGCAGTCCGAGGGGGACATTCTCCTACAATGAGCAGTTCTTC. Residues: CASSPRGTFSYNEQFF.

This clonotype was recorded a few times. The gene calls are TRBV5-6 and TRBJ1-1; possibly TRBD1 for D (6 bases). The length of the CDR3 is 15 residues. The germline V gene encodes CDR1 SGHDT and CDR2 YYEEEE. V was pared by 0 bases and J by 2 bases, with 11 bases between. CDR3 protein: CASSLADSLNTEAFF. The CDR3 DNA follows: TGTGCCAGCAGCTTGGCGGACAGCCTAAACACTGAAGCTTTCTTT.

This clonotype was counted ten times or more. This CDR3 reads CASSLQGPEGYTF. The DNA for the CDR3 is TGTGCCAGCAGCTTACAGGGGCCGGAAGGCTACACCTTC. The chain recombines TRBV11-2 with TRBJ1-2; D might be TRBD1 (6 bases). The CDR3 runs 13 residues. Trimming pared 2 bases from V and 8 bases from J, leaving 12 bases between. Germline V gives CDR1 SGHAT, CDR2 FQNNGV. The variable domain in full, completed from reference TRBV11-2 and TRBJ1-2, reads EAGVAQSPRYKIIEKRQSVAFWCNPISGHATLYWYQQILGQGPKLLIQFQNNGVVDDSQLPKDRFSAERLKGVDSTLKIQPAKLEDSAVYLCASSLQGPEGYTFGSGTRLTVV.

The chain uses TRBV28 and TRBJ2-7; 7 bases agree with TRBD1. The trim removed 7 bases at V and 5 bases at J, leaving 14 bases unmatched. The CDR3 spans 15 residues. CDR1 and CDR2 (germline): MDHEN, SYDVKM. CDR3 loop: CASIPHETGTHEQYF. The CDR3 coding sequence is TGTGCCAGCATCCCTCATGAGACAGGGACCCACGAGCAGTACTTC.

This sequence joins TRBV19 and TRBJ1-5, with 7 bases that match TRBD1. This CDR3 has 14 residues. V dropped 6 bases and J dropped 4; count of bases not matched to a gene: 6. Per germline, CDR1 LNHDA and CDR2 SQIVND (reference sequence). The CDR3: CASSWDSFNQPQHF. The CDR3 coding sequence is TGTGCCAGTAGCTGGGACAGTTTTAATCAGCCCCAGCATTTT.

The J gene is TRBJ2-5, the V gene TRBV18, with 7 bases identical to TRBD1. This CDR3 has 14 residues. CDR1 and CDR2 from the germline V gene are KGHSH and LQKENI. J lost 0 bases, V lost 6 bases, and 4 bases had no gene match. This chain's CDR3 is CASSGQNHQETQYF. Here the CDR3 DNA reads TGTGCCAGCTCGGGACAGAACCACCAAGAGACCCAGTACTTC.

The chain is built from TRBV10-3 and TRBJ2-5; 8 positions agree with TRBD2. Germline V gives CDR1 ENHRY, CDR2 SYGVKD. Losses at the gene ends were 6 bases for V and 3 bases for J; bases not matched to a gene: 6. This CDR3 is built from 14 residues. CDR3 nucleotides: TGTGCCATCAGGGGAGAAGCGGGGGAAGAGACCCAGTACTTC. Translating gives CAIRGEAGEETQYF.

Turning to this clonotype: A much larger clone is a single base away; this may be a read error. The chain combines TRBV7-2 with TRBJ1-2; D remains ambiguous. This CDR3 region has 13 residues. Trimming removed 1 base at V and 4 bases at J, with 7 bases between. CDR1 is SGHTA and CDR2 is FQGNSA in the germline V gene. The CDR3 nucleotides are TGTGCCAGCAGCTTAGGGTCGGTCTATGGCTACACCTTC. It encodes CASSLGSVYGYTF.

This clonotype turned up a few times. The chain combines TRBV11-1 with TRBJ2-5, with D maybe TRBD1 (6 bases). The ends were cut back, 0 bases at V and 2 bases at J, with 10 bases in the middle. The CDR3 is made up of 15 amino acids. Per germline, CDR1 SGHAT and CDR2 FQDESV (reference sequence). The CDR3 sequence: CASSLARTVQETQYF. DNA for the CDR3: TGTGCCAGCAGCTTAGCGCGGACAGTTCAAGAGACCCAGTACTTC.

This clonotype was found many times. V and J are TRBV20-1 and TRBJ2-1, with 7 bases matching TRBD2. This CDR3 is built from 16 residues. Germline assignment: CDR1 DFQATT and CDR2 SNEGSKA (reference sequence). V gave up 0 bases and J gave up 5 bases; unmatched junction bases: 10. In DNA form, the CDR3 reads TGCAGTGCTAGAGATCTAGGGAGGGGTTCAGACAATGAGCAGTTCTTC. It translates to CSARDLGRGSDNEQFF.

In this sample, this clonotype turned up a few times. V is TRBV2 and J is TRBJ2-5; possible D gene TRBD2, 6 bases. The V and J ends lost 6 bases and 2 bases respectively, with 16 bases between them. CDR1 and CDR2 from the germline V gene are SNHLY and FYNNEI. CDR3 size: 15 residues. Here the CDR3 DNA reads TGTGCCAGCAGCCTCGGCTCCCGGGGGCAAGAGACCCAGTACTTC. This gives the protein CASSLGSRGQETQYF.

This clonotype has ten or more counts. The gene calls are TRBV7-9 and TRBJ1-1; unclear D gene. The length of the CDR3 is 13 residues. Germline values: CDR1 SEHNR, CDR2 FQNEAQ (reference sequence). V gave up 4 bases and J gave up 5 bases, with 11 bases separating them. The CDR3 loop reads CASSYEWETEAFF. CDR3 DNA: TGTGCCAGCAGCTACGAGTGGGAAACTGAAGCTTTCTTT.

The table lists this clonotype with a few counts. The DNA for the CDR3 is TGTGCCAGCGGAACCCCGGGGGGCTATGGCTACACCTTC. It specifies CASGTPGGYGYTF. The chain uses TRBV25-1 and TRBJ1-2; D perhaps matches TRBD1 (5 bases). The CDR3 totals 13 residues. V lost 8 bases to trimming and J lost 4 bases, with 14 bases between them. CDR1 and CDR2 (germline): MGHDK, SYGVNS.

The chain links TRBV12-3 or TRBV12-4 to TRBJ2-7; D call uncertain. The V gene lost 3 bases and the J gene lost 5 bases, with 11 bases spanning the gap. The CDR3 extends over 13 amino acids. As DNA, the CDR3 is TGTGCCAGCAGTTTCACATCGGACCACGAGCAGTACTTC. Amino acids: CASSFTSDHEQYF.

This clonotype was observed many times. The chain uses TRBV7-6 and TRBJ2-3; D is unresolved. Trimming removed 3 bases from V and 0 bases from J, with 4 bases in between. Germline CDR1 and CDR2: SGHVS and FNYEAQ. This CDR3 has 13 residues. The CDR3 DNA follows: TGTGCCAGCAGCTTTGGTAGCACAGATACGCAGTATTTT. Protein sequence: CASSFGSTDTQYF.

This clonotype was counted between two and nine times. The V call is TRBV15, the J call TRBJ1-1, with 9 bases aligning to TRBD1. CDR1 is LNHNV, CDR2 YYDKDF, per germline (reference sequence). CDR3 length: 13 amino acids. The V gene end was trimmed by 1 base and the J gene end by 6 bases; junction bases not matched to a gene: 0. DNA of the CDR3: TGTGCCACCAGCAGAGGACAGGGGGCTGAAGCTTTCTTT. Its translation is CATSRGQGAEAFF.

This clonotype was detected ten times or more. The chain has TRBV7-2 and TRBJ2-1, with a tentative D call TRBD2 (6 bases). CDR3 length: 19 residues. V shed 5 bases and J shed 0 bases, with 23 bases lying between them. The germline gives CDR1 SGHTA, CDR2 FQGNSA. CDR3 loop: CASSEKGDLGYSSYNEQFF. Written as DNA, the CDR3 is TGTGCCAGCAGCGAAAAAGGGGACTTAGGATACAGCTCCTACAATGAGCAGTTCTTC.